This is a list of T cell receptor beta chains from one sample in a study of vaccination effects on CD4 cells after COVID-19. Their antigen targets remain unknown. TCRdb keeps only in-frame clones here, not all; method: immunoSEQ multiplex PCR. Of about 70,000 clones listed, 60% to 75% were seen once; the top ten hold less than 6.5%. This specimen was CD4+ T cells from PBMCs cultured with HIV peptides, taken before COVID-19 vaccination. These receptors were collected from a human donor who had a prior SARS-CoV-2 infection. The CDR3 runs from the conserved cysteine through the conserved F or W. Each record gives: D gene, clone size, J gene, V gene, CDR3 DNA, CDR3 protein. The D gene is left open where the match is weak. Only part of the rows carry a size: once, few, many, or a class if the clone is expanded.

D: -
size: -
J: TRBJ2-7
V: TRBV20-1
DNA: TGCAGTGCTAGTAAGACCGTAGACGACGAGCAGTACTTC
CDR3: CSASKTVDDEQYF

D: -
size: -
J: TRBJ1-6
V: TRBV7-2
DNA: TGTGCCAGCAGCTCAGGGGCATGGGGGGAACCCCTCCACTTT
CDR3: CASSSGAWGEPLHF

D: -
size: -
J: TRBJ1-5
V: TRBV19
DNA: TGTGCCAGTAGTCCGAATCGCAGTGTCGGTCAGCCCCAGCATTTT
CDR3: CASSPNRSVGQPQHF

D: -
size: -
J: TRBJ1-1
V: TRBV15
DNA: TGTGCCACCAGCAGAGGCTCGACGGGCACTGAAGCTTTCTTT
CDR3: CATSRGSTGTEAFF

D: -
size: -
J: TRBJ2-3
V: TRBV7-2
DNA: TGTGCCAGCAGCTTAGTAGCAGGGGGGACAGATACGCAGTATTTT
CDR3: CASSLVAGGTDTQYF

D: -
size: few
J: TRBJ2-5
V: TRBV5-1
DNA: TGCGCCAGCAGCCCAAGGACAAGCCAAGAGACCCAGTACTTC
CDR3: CASSPRTSQETQYF

D: TRBD1
size: -
J: TRBJ1-2
V: TRBV2
DNA: TGTGCCAGCGGTCAGGGGGGCTATGGCTACACCTTC
CDR3: CASGQGGYGYTF

D: -
size: once
J: TRBJ2-7
V: TRBV5-4
DNA: TGTGCCAGCAGCTGGAGGGGATCCTACGAGCAGTACTTC
CDR3: CASSWRGSYEQYF

D: -
size: -
J: TRBJ2-5
V: TRBV7-2
DNA: TGTGCCAGCAGCTCGAAACGCCGGGACCAAGAGACCCAGTACTTC
CDR3: CASSSKRRDQETQYF

D: TRBD2
size: -
J: TRBJ2-7
V: TRBV3-1/TRBV3-2
DNA: TGTGCCAGCAGCCCTTCCGGGACTAGCGGGAGGAGCGAGCAGTACTTC
CDR3: CASSPSGTSGRSEQYF

D: -
size: -
J: TRBJ1-1
V: TRBV7-3
DNA: TGTGCCAGCAGCTACGGGGGGTTAAACACTGAAGCTTTCTTT
CDR3: CASSYGGLNTEAFF

D: -
size: -
J: TRBJ2-3
V: TRBV7-2
DNA: TGTGCCAGCAGCCGCGTTCTGTCGGAAAGAGCGCAGTATTTT
CDR3: CASSRVLSERAQYF

D: TRBD1
size: -
J: TRBJ2-7
V: TRBV29-1
DNA: TGCAGCGCCCGGGACAGGGGTAGTGTGCAGTACTTC
CDR3: CSARDRGSVQYF

D: -
size: -
J: TRBJ1-4
V: TRBV10-3
DNA: TGTGCCATCAGTGAGTCTGATTTTGAAAAACTGTTTTTT
CDR3: CAISESDFEKLFF

D: TRBD2
size: -
J: TRBJ2-3
V: TRBV29-1
DNA: TGCAGCGCCGTGTCAGCGGGAGGGACAGATACGCAGTATTTT
CDR3: CSAVSAGGTDTQYF

D: TRBD2
size: -
J: TRBJ2-7
V: TRBV5-6
DNA: TGTGCCAGCAGCCTGGGCGGGGGGGATGCCGAGCAGTACTTC
CDR3: CASSLGGGDAEQYF

D: TRBD2
size: -
J: TRBJ2-3
V: TRBV11-2
DNA: TGTGCCAGCAGCCCAGTAGCGGGGGCGGGGACAGATACGCAGTATTTT
CDR3: CASSPVAGAGTDTQYF

D: -
size: few
J: TRBJ1-1
V: TRBV5-1
DNA: TGCGCCAGCAGCCCCTCAGGTAGGGACTCTGAAGCTTTCTTT
CDR3: CASSPSGRDSEAFF